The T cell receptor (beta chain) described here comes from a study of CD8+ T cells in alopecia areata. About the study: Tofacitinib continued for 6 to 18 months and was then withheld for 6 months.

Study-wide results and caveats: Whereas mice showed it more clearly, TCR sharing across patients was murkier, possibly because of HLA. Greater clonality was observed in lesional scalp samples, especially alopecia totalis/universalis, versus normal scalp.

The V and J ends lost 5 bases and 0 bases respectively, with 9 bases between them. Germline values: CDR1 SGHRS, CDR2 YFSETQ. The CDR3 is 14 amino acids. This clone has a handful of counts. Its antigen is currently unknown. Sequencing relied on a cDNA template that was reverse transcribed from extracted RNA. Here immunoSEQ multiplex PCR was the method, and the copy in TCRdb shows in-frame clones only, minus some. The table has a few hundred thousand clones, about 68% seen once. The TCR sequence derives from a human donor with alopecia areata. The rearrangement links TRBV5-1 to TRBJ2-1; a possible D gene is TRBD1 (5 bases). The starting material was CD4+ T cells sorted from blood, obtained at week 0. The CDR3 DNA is TGCGCCAGCAGAGTGGGGCCCTCCTACAATGAGCAGTTCTTC. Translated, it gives CASRVGPSYNEQFF.